Listed below are T cell receptor beta chains from one sample, sequenced in a study of T cells in Graves' hyperthyroidism and ophthalmopathy. TCRdb independently ran MiXCR on the multiplex PCR reads; one entry per CDR3 protein. The sample shows 300,000 to 400,000 distinct CDR3 sequences, about 15% of them seen only once. The source material was blood. The receptors derive from a woman younger than 45 with Graves' ophthalmopathy. Both conserved end residues are part of each CDR3. The D gene is left open where the match is weak. Clone size appears in some rows only: once, few, many, or a class for an expanded clone.

j_call,v_call,d_call,clone_size,cdr3_nt,cdr3_aa
TRBJ2-1,TRBV3-1,TRBD2,-,TGTGCCAGCAGCCAAGGGGGGACTCTAGCGGGGGGGTGGAATGAGCAGTTCTTC,CASSQGGTLAGGWNEQFF
TRBJ1-4,TRBV9,TRBD1,many,TGTGCCAGCAGCCCAGGCGGGACAGCTAATGAAAAACTGTTTTTT,CASSPGGTANEKLFF
TRBJ2-3,TRBV20-1,TRBD2,many,TGCAGTGCCGGGGCTAGCGGGGGGTCCATAACAGATACGCAGTATTTT,CSAGASGGSITDTQYF
TRBJ2-6,TRBV3-1,-,-,TGTGCCAGCAGATTAACAGGCGTCTCTGGGGCCAACGCCCTGACTTTC,CASRLTGVSGANALTF
TRBJ2-3,TRBV19,TRBD1,-,TGTGCCAGTAGTACGGGAAGAAGGGACAGGGGGACAGATACGCAGTATTTT,CASSTGRRDRGTDTQYF
TRBJ1-2,TRBV30,-,many,TGTGCCTGGAGTACCTCTGGGGATGGCTACACCTTC,CAWSTSGDGYTF
TRBJ2-5,TRBV19,-,-,TGTGCCAGTAGTATAAAGGCTAGTTTGTTGGTTCCTACCCAGTACTTC,CASSIKASLLVPTQYF
TRBJ1-4,TRBV3-1,-,-,TGTGCCAGCAGCCAAGGGGGAAAAACTAATGAAAAACTGTTTTTT,CASSQGGKTNEKLFF
TRBJ1-1,TRBV5-5,TRBD1,few,TGTGCCAGCAGCTCACAAGGGGGCCGGAACACTGAAGCTTTCTTT,CASSSQGGRNTEAFF
TRBJ2-1,TRBV6-5,-,-,TGTGCCAGCAGTTACTCAGATTCCGGGAATGAGCAGTTCTTC,CASSYSDSGNEQFF
TRBJ2-1,TRBV5-4,-,few,TGTGCCAGCAGCCCCCGTTCCGCCTACAATGAGCAGTTCTTC,CASSPRSAYNEQFF
TRBJ1-5,TRBV11-2,TRBD1,many,TGTGCCAGCAGCTTAGGTAGACAGGGCTCGGAGCCCCAGCATTTT,CASSLGRQGSEPQHF
TRBJ2-7,TRBV5-1,TRBD1,many,TGCGCCAGCAGCTTACGTGGACAGGGTTCGGCTATGATGGACGAGCAGTACTTC,CASSLRGQGSAMMDEQYF
TRBJ2-1,TRBV15,TRBD2,-,TGTGCCACCAGCAGGGAGCTAGCGGGGGGGCGCAATGAGCAGTTCTTC,CATSRELAGGRNEQFF
TRBJ2-2,TRBV27,TRBD1,few,TGTGCCAGCAGTTTAAAGCCGGGACAGGGTTCGACCGGGGAGCTGTTTTTT,CASSLKPGQGSTGELFF
TRBJ1-5,TRBV10-2,-,-,TGCGCCAGCAGAGAGACAGCCATTAGCAATCAGCCCCAGCATTTT,CASRETAISNQPQHF
TRBJ2-2,TRBV28,-,many,TGTGCCGGAGGGACTTACACCGGGGAGCTGTTTTTT,CAGGTYTGELFF
TRBJ1-2,TRBV19,-,few,TGTGCCAGTAGTATCCTGGGGTTCTATGGCTACACCTTC,CASSILGFYGYTF
TRBJ1-1,TRBV10-1,-,many,TGCGCCAGCAGTGAGTCCCCCGTTGACACTGAAGCTTTCTTT,CASSESPVDTEAFF
TRBJ1-2,TRBV11-2,-,many,TGTGCCAGCAGCCCTAGCCCCTCCCCGGACTATGGCTACACCTTC,CASSPSPSPDYGYTF
TRBJ2-3,TRBV20-1,-,many,TGCAGTGCCAGAAGGGGCACAGATACGCAGTATTTT,CSARRGTDTQYF
TRBJ2-2,TRBV4-2,-,-,TGTGCCAGCAGCCAAGAGGATGGGGGCGCGCCGGAGCTGTTTTTT,CASSQEDGGAPELFF
TRBJ2-1,TRBV7-9,TRBD1,few,TGTGCCAGCAGACAGGACAGGATCTCCTACAATGAGCAGTTCTTC,CASRQDRISYNEQFF
TRBJ1-6,TRBV12-3/TRBV12-4,TRBD1,-,TGTGCCATCAGCAGGGGGCAATGGGGTTCACCCCTCCACTTT,CAISRGQWGSPLHF
TRBJ1-2,TRBV9,-,-,TGTGCCAGCAGCGCCGACGGGACGGACTATGGCTACACCTTC,CASSADGTDYGYTF
TRBJ2-5,TRBV2,TRBD1,many,TGTGCCAGGACTAAAAGGGGGCTTGGTGAGACCCAGTACTTC,CARTKRGLGETQYF
TRBJ2-1,TRBV14,TRBD2,-,TGTGCCAGCAGCCGCGGGGGGACCCTTTACAATGAGCAGTTCTTC,CASSRGGTLYNEQFF
TRBJ2-7,TRBV7-8,TRBD2,many,TGTGCCAGCAGCTTTGGACTAGCGGGGCCACTATACGAGCAGTACTTC,CASSFGLAGPLYEQYF